This T cell receptor beta chain appears in the sequencing data of a study of human T cells and chemical hapten exposure. MiXCR, applied by TCRdb to the RACE reads, yields one record per CDR3 protein. The table has around 95,000 distinct CDR3 sequences, 9.5% to 14% seen once. This clonotype occurred many times. Time point of the sample: pre-sensitization, week 0. Described treatment: therapeutic diphenylcyclopropenone sensitization with weekly scalp DPC. Sequencing used whole blood, obtained in connection with sensitization to the hapten diphenylcyclopropenone (DPC). The sequence was collected from an older woman with alopecia areata. Some clones in this sample may be carry-over from other donors' samples.

The CDR3 region is CAISGQGRTGELFF. CDR3 sequence (DNA): TGTGCCATCAGTGGACAGGGACGGACCGGGGAGCTGTTTTTT. The chain employs TRBV10-3 and TRBJ2-2; 7 bases are a match to TRBD1. The CDR3 runs to 14 residues. The germline V gene has CDR1 ENHRY and CDR2 SYGVKD. V shed 4 bases and J 5 bases; nucleotides not matched to a gene: 4.